The clone carrying this T cell receptor (beta chain) was observed a few times. The antigen is undetermined. The trim removed 7 bases at V and 7 bases at J, leaving 14 bases unmatched. CDR3 size: 16 residues. Germline-derived CDR1 and CDR2 are MNHEY and SVGAGI. The record originates from a study of post-analysis software for immune sequencing data. Study results and limitations: Roughly five TRBV segments appeared more often in patients than in controls, and TRBV5-6, TRBV5-1 and TRBV20-1 were among these.

Unique molecular identifiers were built into the TCR beta cDNA libraries. One entry per CDR3 protein results from TCRdb running MiXCR on the PCR reads. The repertoire holds roughly 540,000 distinct CDR3 sequences, with approximately 34% as singletons. The receptor's source is a girl aged 2 to 17 with multiple sclerosis. The specimen was blood. This rearrangement joins TRBV6-5 to TRBJ2-2, with 8 bases lining up with TRBD1. Here the CDR3 reads CASMPRTGSRSGELFF. The CDR3 coding sequence is TGTGCCAGCATGCCCCGGACAGGGTCAAGGAGCGGGGAGCTGTTTTTT.